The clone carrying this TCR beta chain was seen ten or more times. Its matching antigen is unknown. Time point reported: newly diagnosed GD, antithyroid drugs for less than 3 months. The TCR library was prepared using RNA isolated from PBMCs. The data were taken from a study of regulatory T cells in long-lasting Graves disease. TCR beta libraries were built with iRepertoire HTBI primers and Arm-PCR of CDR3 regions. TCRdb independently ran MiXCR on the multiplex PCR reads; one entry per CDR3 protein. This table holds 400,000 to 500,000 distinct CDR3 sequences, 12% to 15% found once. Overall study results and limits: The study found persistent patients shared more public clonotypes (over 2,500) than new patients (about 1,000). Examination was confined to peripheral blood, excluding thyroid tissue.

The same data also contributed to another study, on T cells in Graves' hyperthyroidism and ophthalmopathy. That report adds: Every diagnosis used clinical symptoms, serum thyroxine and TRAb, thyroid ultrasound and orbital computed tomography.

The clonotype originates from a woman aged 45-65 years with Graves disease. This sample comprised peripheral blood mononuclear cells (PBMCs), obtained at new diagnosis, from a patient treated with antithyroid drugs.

DNA for the CDR3: TGTGCCAGCAGCTCGACAGGGGCGATCTCCTACAATGAGCAGTTCTTC. Translation gives CASSSTGAISYNEQFF. This sequence joins TRBV7-9 and TRBJ2-1, with 8 positions matching TRBD1. The germline V gene encodes CDR1 SEHNR and CDR2 FQNEAQ (reference sequence). V lost 4 bases to trimming and J lost 0 bases; unmatched junction nucleotides: 5. CDR3 length: 16 residues.